This T cell receptor (beta chain) emerged from a study of blood T cell repertoires in COVID-19. Study context: Samples representing acute and convalescent COVID-19 were sourced from the United States, Italy and Spain. PBMCs, B-cell-depleted T cells, or T cells were the source of the cDNA or gDNA that made up the material.

CDR1 is SEHNR and CDR2 is FQNEAQ in the germline V gene (reference sequence). V lost 6 bases and J lost 3, with 19 bases in between. This CDR3 comprises 16 residues. Methods used by the authors: It was from reference gene primer amplification that nucleated cell counts were estimated. The assay was immunoSEQ multiplex PCR, and TCRdb's table has in-frame clones only and misses some. The V and J calls and clone size are taken from that table; D and trimming were inferred from the DNA. The table lists 200,000 to 300,000 clones, roughly four fifths of them singletons. The TCR comes from a woman aged 70-85 years with acute or convalescent COVID-19. Sequencing was carried out using peripheral blood. The rearrangement links TRBV7-9 to TRBJ2-3; D remains ambiguous. The chain's CDR3 is CASSYQQTLLTDTQYF. The CDR3, as DNA: TGTGCCAGCAGTTATCAACAGACACTGCTGACAGATACGCAGTATTTT.